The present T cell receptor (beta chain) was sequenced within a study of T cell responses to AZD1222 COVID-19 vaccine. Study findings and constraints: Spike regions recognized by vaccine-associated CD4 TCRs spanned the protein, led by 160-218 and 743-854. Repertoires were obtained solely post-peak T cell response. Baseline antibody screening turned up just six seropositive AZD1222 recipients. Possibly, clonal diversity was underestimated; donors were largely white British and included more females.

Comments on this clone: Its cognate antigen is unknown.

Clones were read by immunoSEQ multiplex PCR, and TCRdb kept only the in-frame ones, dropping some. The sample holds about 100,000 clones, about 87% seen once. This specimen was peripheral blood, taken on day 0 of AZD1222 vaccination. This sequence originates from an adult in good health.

The CDR3, as DNA: TGTGCCAGCAGTGGGGGGGACAGCGGAAACACCATATATTTT. Translation gives CASSGGDSGNTIYF. The gene calls are TRBV27 and TRBJ1-3, with 7 bases identical to TRBD1. V lost 5 bases to trimming and J lost 4 bases; unmatched junction nucleotides: 5. CDR3 length equals 14 residues. In germline, CDR1 is MNHEY, CDR2 SMNVEV (reference sequence).